The clone carrying this T cell receptor (beta chain) has a single count. Its antigen is as yet unknown. Time point here: blood 4 weeks post-SBRT, at nephrectomy. The treatment: 15 Gy SBRT to primary tumor, nephrectomy 4 weeks later. Nephrectomy followed 15 Gy stereotactic body radiation by 4 weeks. Blood was sampled at baseline, 2 weeks and 4 weeks after SBRT. This entry comes from a study of radiation and T cells in renal cell carcinoma. Whole-study findings and limits: Top tumor clonotypes rose in blood 2 weeks post-radiation, then contracted.

TCRdb keeps only in-frame clones here, not all; method: immunoSEQ multiplex PCR. The profile covers fewer than 200,000 clones, with about 85% appearing a single time and about 11% taken by the ten largest. Source: blood, taken from a patient whose treatment included radiotherapy and nephrectomy. The TCR sequence derives from a woman between 50 and 59 years old with renal cell carcinoma.

CDR3 in DNA: TGCGCCAGCAGCCCCTGGACAGGGGCCTCGAACACTGAAGCTTTCTTT. Translating it yields CASSPWTGASNTEAFF. The chain carries TRBV5-1 and TRBJ1-1; TRBD1 matches 9 bases. The trim removed 4 bases at V and 1 base at J, leaving 8 bases unmatched. The CDR3 sequence is 16 residues long. Looked up from germline, CDR1 is SGHRS and CDR2 is YFSETQ.